This T cell receptor (beta chain) comes out of a study of blood T cells in healthy people across ages. This CDR3 region has 12 residues. The germline V gene encodes CDR1 ENHRY and CDR2 SYGVKD. This clonotype has only a few counts. A read error may account for a junction end that differs from germline. A second roughly 7 to 12 cycle PCR used barcoded and J-beta primers. TCRdb recomputed calls from the 5' RACE reads with MiXCR, one row per CDR3 protein. The data contain fewer than 2,000,000 distinct CDR3 sequences, about 39% of them singletons. Sequencing was performed on blood. The clonotype was recovered from a human donor in good health. The chain carries TRBV10-3 and TRBJ2-1, with 7 positions matching TRBD2. CDR3 nucleotides: TGTGCTATCAGTGATGGGGGGGACGAGCAGTTCTTC. Translation: CAISDGGDEQFF.